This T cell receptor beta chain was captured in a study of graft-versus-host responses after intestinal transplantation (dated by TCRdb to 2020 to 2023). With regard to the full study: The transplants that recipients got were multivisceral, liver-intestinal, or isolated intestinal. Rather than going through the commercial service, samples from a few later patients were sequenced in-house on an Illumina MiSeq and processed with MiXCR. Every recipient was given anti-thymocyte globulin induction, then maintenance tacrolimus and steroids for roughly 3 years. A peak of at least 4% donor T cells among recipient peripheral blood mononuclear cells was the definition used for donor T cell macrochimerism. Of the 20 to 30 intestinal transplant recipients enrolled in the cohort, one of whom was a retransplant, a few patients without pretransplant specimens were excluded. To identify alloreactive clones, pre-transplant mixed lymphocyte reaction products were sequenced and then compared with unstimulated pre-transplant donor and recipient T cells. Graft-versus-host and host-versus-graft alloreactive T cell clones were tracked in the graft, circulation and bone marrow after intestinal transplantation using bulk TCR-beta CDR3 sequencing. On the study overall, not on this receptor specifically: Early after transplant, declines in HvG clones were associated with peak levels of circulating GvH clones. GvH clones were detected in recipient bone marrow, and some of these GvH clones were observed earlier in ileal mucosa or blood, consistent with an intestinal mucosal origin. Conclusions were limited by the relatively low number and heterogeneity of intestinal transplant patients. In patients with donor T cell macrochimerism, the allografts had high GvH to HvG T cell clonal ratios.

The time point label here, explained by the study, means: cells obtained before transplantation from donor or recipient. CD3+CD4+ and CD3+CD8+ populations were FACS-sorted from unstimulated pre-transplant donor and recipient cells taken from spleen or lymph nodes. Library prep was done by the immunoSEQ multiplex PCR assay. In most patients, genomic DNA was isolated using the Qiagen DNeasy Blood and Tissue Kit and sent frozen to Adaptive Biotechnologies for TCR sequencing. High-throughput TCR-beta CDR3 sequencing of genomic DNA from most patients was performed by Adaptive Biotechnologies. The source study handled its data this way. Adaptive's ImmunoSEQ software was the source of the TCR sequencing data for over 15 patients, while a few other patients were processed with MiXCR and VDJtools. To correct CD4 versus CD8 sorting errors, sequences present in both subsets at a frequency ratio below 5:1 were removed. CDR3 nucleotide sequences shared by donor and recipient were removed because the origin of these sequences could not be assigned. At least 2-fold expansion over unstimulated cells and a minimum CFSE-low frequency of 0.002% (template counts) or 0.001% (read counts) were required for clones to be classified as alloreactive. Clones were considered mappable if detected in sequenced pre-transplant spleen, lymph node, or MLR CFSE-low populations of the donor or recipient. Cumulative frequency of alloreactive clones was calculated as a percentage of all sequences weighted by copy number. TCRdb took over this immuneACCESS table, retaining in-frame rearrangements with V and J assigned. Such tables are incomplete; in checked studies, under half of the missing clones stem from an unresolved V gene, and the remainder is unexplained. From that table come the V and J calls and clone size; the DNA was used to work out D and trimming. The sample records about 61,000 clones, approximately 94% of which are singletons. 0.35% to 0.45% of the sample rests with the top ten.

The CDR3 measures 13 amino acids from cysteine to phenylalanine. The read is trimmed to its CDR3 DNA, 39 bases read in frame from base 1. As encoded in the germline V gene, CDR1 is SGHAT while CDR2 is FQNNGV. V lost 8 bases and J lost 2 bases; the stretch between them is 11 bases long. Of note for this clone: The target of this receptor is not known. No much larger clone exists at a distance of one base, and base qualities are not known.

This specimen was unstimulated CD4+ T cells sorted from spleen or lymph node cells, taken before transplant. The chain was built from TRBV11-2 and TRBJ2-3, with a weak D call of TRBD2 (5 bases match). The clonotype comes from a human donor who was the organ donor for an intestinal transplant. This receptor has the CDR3 CASRMRATDTQYF. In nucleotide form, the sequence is TGTGCCAGCCGAATGCGGGCCACAGATACGCAGTATTTT.